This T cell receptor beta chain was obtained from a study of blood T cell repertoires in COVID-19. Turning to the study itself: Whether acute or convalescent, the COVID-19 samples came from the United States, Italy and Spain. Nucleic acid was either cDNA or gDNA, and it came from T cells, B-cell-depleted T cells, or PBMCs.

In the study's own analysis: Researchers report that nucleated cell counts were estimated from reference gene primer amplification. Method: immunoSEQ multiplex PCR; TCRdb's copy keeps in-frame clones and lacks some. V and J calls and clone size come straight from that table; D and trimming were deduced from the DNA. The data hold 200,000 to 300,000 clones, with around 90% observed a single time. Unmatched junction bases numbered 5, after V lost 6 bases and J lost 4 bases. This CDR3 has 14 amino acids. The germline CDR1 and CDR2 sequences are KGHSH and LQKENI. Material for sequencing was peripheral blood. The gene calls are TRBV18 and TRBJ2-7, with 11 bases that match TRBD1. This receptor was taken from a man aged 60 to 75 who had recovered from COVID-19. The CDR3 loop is CASSGGTGGYEQYF. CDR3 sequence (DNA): TGTGCCAGCTCGGGCGGGACAGGGGGATACGAGCAGTACTTC.